The 18 T cell receptor beta chains below all came from one sample that was sequenced in a study of cytomegalovirus exposure and HLA in healthy donors. Profiling relied on immunoSEQ multiplex PCR, and the TCRdb table lists in-frame clones only, not all of them. This table has under 150,000 clones, 85% to 90% appearing once. Sequencing was carried out using PBMCs. These receptor sequences come from a man aged 18 to 35 in good health and CMV-seropositive.

The V call is TRBV18, the J call TRBJ1-3; tentatively, D is TRBD1 (5 bases). The V gene's germline CDR1 is KGHSH and CDR2 LQKENI. This CDR3 spans 17 amino acids. V shed 8 bases and J shed 0 bases, with 20 bases lying between them. The CDR3 nucleotides are TGTGCCAGCACACAGCAAGGGAGGGGTTACTCTGGAAACACCATATATTTT. Its protein product is CASTQQGRGYSGNTIYF. The variable domain in full, with the rest retrieved from reference TRBV18 and TRBJ1-3, is NAGVMQNPRHLVRRRGQEARLRCSPMKGHSHVYWYRQLPEEGLKFMVYLQKENIIDESGMPKERFSAEFPKEGPSILRIQQVVRGDSAAYFCASTQQGRGYSGNTIYFGEGSWLTVV.

The CDR3 DNA sequence: TGTGCCAGCAGCCGACGGTACGGGGGGGAGCTGTTTTTT. It encodes CASSRRYGGELFF. This chain uses TRBV7-9 with TRBJ2-2; D uncertain. The V end lost 5 bases, the J end lost 8 bases, and 12 bases lay between the germline ends. The CDR3 is made up of 13 amino acids. The germline V gene encodes CDR1 SEHNR and CDR2 FQNEAQ (reference sequence).

The chain recombines TRBV9 with TRBJ1-4, with a tentative D call TRBD1 (6 bases). Trimming took off 0 bases at V and 2 bases at J, with 8 bases between the two ends. Per the germline V gene, CDR1 is SGDLS and CDR2 is YYNGEE. The CDR3 loop spans 15 amino acids. As DNA, the CDR3 is TGTGCCAGCAGCGTAGGGGGGCAGACTAATGAAAAACTGTTTTTT. Protein: CASSVGGQTNEKLFF.

Of note for this clone: At one end the junction does not follow the germline gene, possibly because of a read error. This rearrangement joins TRBV4-1 to TRBJ2-5, with D unresolved. Germline CDR1 and CDR2: MGHRA and YSYEKL. This CDR3 contains 14 residues. Here the CDR3 reads CASSEDPSSETQYF. In DNA, the CDR3 is TGCGCCAGCAGCGAAGACCCTTCGTCGGAGACCCAGTACTTC.

The V gene is TRBV10-1, the J gene TRBJ2-4; 7 nucleotides align to TRBD1. The V gene end was trimmed by 0 bases and the J gene end by 4 bases; junction bases not matched to a gene: 3. CDR3 length: 15 residues. The germline CDR1 and CDR2 sequences are WNHNN and SYGVQD (reference sequence). The CDR3 DNA reads as TGCGCCAGCAGTGAGTCGTGGGACAGTAAAAACATTCAGTACTTC. This encodes CASSESWDSKNIQYF.

The genes are TRBV5-1 and TRBJ2-5, with TRBD1 matching over 8 bases. CDR1 is SGHRS, CDR2 YFSETQ, per germline. The CDR3 contains 14 residues. With V trimmed by 5 bases and J by 5 bases, 8 bases remained unmatched. The CDR3 here is CASRLGQGLETQYF. The CDR3 region has the DNA TGCGCCAGCAGGCTAGGACAGGGCCTGGAGACCCAGTACTTC.

The chain has TRBV29-1 and TRBJ2-2; 9 bases fit TRBD1. This CDR3 spans 16 amino acids. CDR1 and CDR2 (germline): SQVTM, ANQGSEA. Trimming removed 6 bases from V and 3 bases from J; junction bases left unmatched: 11. The CDR3 DNA reads as TGCAGCGTAGTACAGGGGGCAGTGGGAGACACCGGGGAGCTGTTTTTT. It translates to CSVVQGAVGDTGELFF.

J is TRBJ1-5 and V is TRBV7-9; D is possibly TRBD1 (6 bases). The CDR3 consists of 14 residues. V was shortened by 4 bases and J by 1 base, with 8 bases between the two germline ends. CDR1 and CDR2 (germline): SEHNR, FQNEAQ (reference sequence). CDR3: CASSSGQSNQPQHF. The CDR3 nucleotides are TGTGCCAGCAGCTCAGGACAGAGCAATCAGCCCCAGCATTTT.

The chain recombines TRBV9 with TRBJ2-7; the D gene is possibly TRBD1 (7 bases). The CDR3 spans 16 residues. Germline V CDR1 and CDR2: SGDLS, YYNGEE. V lost 4 bases and J lost 1, with 18 bases in between. The CDR3: CASSLGGTVPSYEQYF. The DNA for the CDR3 is TGTGCCAGCAGCCTAGGAGGGACAGTCCCATCCTACGAGCAGTACTTC.

This chain uses TRBV5-1 with TRBJ2-7; TRBD2 agrees at 7 bases. CDR3 length: 14 amino acids. From germline, CDR1 is SGHRS and CDR2 YFSETQ. Unmatched junction bases numbered 7, after V lost 5 bases and J lost 2 bases. The CDR3 loop reads CASRRGEGTYEQYF. The CDR3 region has the DNA TGCGCCAGCAGACGAGGGGAGGGGACCTACGAGCAGTACTTC. The variable domain in full, with the rest retrieved from reference TRBV5-1 and TRBJ2-7, is KAGVTQTPRYLIKTRGQQVTLSCSPISGHRSVSWYQQTPGQGLQFLFEYFSETQRNKGNFPGRFSGRQFSNSRSEMNVSTLELGDSALYLCASRRGEGTYEQYFGPGTRLTVT.

The chain recombines TRBV16 with TRBJ1-2, with TRBD1 as a possible D gene (6 bases). The CDR3 totals 16 residues. Deletions cut 2 bases from V and 2 bases from J, with 15 bases between. CDR1 and CDR2 (germline): KGHSY, FQNENV. The CDR3 DNA is TGTGCCAGCAGCCAAACCCAGGACCAGGGGAACTATGGCTACACCTTC. It translates to CASSQTQDQGNYGYTF.

The V and J genes are TRBV27 and TRBJ1-6; TRBD1 aligns across 11 bases. CDR3 length: 15 residues. Germline CDR1 is MNHEY and CDR2 is SMNVEV (reference sequence). V trimming: 5 bases; J trimming: 8 bases; junction bases outside the gene matches: 5. The DNA of the CDR3 is TGTGCCAGCAGTCCAGGACAGGGGGCGGATTCACCCCTCCACTTT. Its translation: CASSPGQGADSPLHF.

The chain employs TRBV30 and TRBJ2-3; tentatively, D is TRBD1 (5 bases). The V gene's germline CDR1 is GTSNPN and CDR2 SVGIG (reference sequence). The CDR3 has 14 amino acids. V shed 1 base and J shed 6 bases, with 14 bases lying between them. The CDR3 bases are TGTGCCTGGAGTGGGGGCCTTTTTTTTGATACGCAGTATTTT. It specifies CAWSGGLFFDTQYF.

The CDR3 coding sequence is TGCGCCAGCAGCTTGGGACAGGGAGGACGACGAGAGACCCAGTACTTC. It encodes CASSLGQGGRRETQYF. The rearrangement links TRBV5-1 to TRBJ2-5, with D possibly matching TRBD1 (7 bases). V lost 0 bases, J lost 4 bases, and 16 bases lay in between. Per germline, CDR1 SGHRS and CDR2 YFSETQ. The CDR3 is 16 residues long.

V gene TRBV28 combines with J gene TRBJ2-3, with D possibly matching TRBD2 (6 bases). Germline CDR1 MDHEN, CDR2 SYDVKM. CDR3 length: 14 amino acids. V lost 8 bases and J 5 bases, leaving 17 bases between the germline ends. DNA of the CDR3: TGTGCCAGCTTGCGCGGGGCAGGAGGAGATACGCAGTATTTT. Residues: CASLRGAGGDTQYF.

V and J are TRBV7-5 and TRBJ2-2; TRBD1 was called by the table and not checked on the DNA. TRBV7-5 is given as a pseudogene. This CDR3 is 18 amino acids long. CDR3 sequence (DNA): TGTGTCAGAAGCTCCCACCCCGACAGGGGGCTTAACACCGGGGAGCTGTTTTTT. Encoded protein: CVRSSHPDRGLNTGELFF.

This chain joins TRBV13 and TRBJ2-7; the match to TRBD2 covers 9 bases. After removal of 0 bases from V and 9 bases from J, the junction contained 9 bases not matched to a gene. The CDR3 is 15 amino acids. CDR1 is PRHDT and CDR2 is FYEKMQ in the germline V gene (reference sequence). In nucleotides, the CDR3 is TGTGCCAGCAGCTTAGGAGGGACTAGCCCGACTGGGCAGTACTTC. It translates to CASSLGGTSPTGQYF.

This clone has just one count. The V gene is TRBV14, the J gene TRBJ2-3; the match to TRBD2 covers 11 bases. Germline CDR1 SGHDN, CDR2 FVKESK. The CDR3 consists of 16 residues. V gave up 1 base and J gave up 4 bases; unmatched junction bases: 4. CDR3 DNA sequence: TGTGCCAGCAGCCAAGGGCTACTAGCGGGGGCAGATACGCAGTATTTT. Amino acids: CASSQGLLAGADTQYF.